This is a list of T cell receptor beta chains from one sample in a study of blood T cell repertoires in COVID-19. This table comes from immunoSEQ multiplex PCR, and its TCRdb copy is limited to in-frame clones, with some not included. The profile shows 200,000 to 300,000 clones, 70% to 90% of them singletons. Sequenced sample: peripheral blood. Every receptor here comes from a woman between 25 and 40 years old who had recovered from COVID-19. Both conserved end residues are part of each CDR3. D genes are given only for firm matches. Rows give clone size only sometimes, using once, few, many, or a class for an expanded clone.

cdr3_nt: TGTGCCAGCGGCAAGATCTACAATGAGCAGTTCTTC
cdr3_aa: CASGKIYNEQFF
j_call: TRBJ2-1
clone_size: few
v_call: TRBV12-3/TRBV12-4
d_call: .
cdr3_length: 12

cdr3_nt: TGTGCCAGCAGTTGGGGACAGAACTATGGCTACACCTTC
cdr3_aa: CASSWGQNYGYTF
j_call: TRBJ1-2
clone_size: .
v_call: TRBV28
d_call: TRBD1
cdr3_length: 13

cdr3_nt: TGTGCCAGCAGCGCCGGACTAGCGGGGAGTGAGACCCAGTACTTC
cdr3_aa: CASSAGLAGSETQYF
j_call: TRBJ2-5
clone_size: .
v_call: TRBV7-3
d_call: TRBD2
cdr3_length: 15

cdr3_nt: TGTGCCAGCAGCCCGTCCGAGCAGTACTTC
cdr3_aa: CASSPSEQYF
j_call: TRBJ2-7
clone_size: .
v_call: TRBV21-1
d_call: .
cdr3_length: 10

cdr3_nt: TGCGCCAGCAGCTGGACTTTAGGCGGGGACACCGGGGAGCTGTTTTTT
cdr3_aa: CASSWTLGGDTGELFF
j_call: TRBJ2-2
clone_size: .
v_call: TRBV5-1
d_call: .
cdr3_length: 16

cdr3_nt: TGTGCCAGCAGTGAAGCGAGGGATTCACCCCTCCACTTT
cdr3_aa: CASSEARDSPLHF
j_call: TRBJ1-6
clone_size: .
v_call: TRBV6-1
d_call: .
cdr3_length: 13

cdr3_nt: TGTGCCAGCAGTCACGGACAGGGTTTTTACAATGAGCAGTTCTTC
cdr3_aa: CASSHGQGFYNEQFF
j_call: TRBJ2-1
clone_size: .
v_call: TRBV27
d_call: TRBD1
cdr3_length: 15

cdr3_nt: TGTGCCAGCAGTCTGGGCGAGGGCGGGACCCAGTACTTC
cdr3_aa: CASSLGEGGTQYF
j_call: TRBJ2-5
clone_size: .
v_call: TRBV25-1
d_call: .
cdr3_length: 13

cdr3_nt: TGTGCCAGCAGCCACGTCCGGGACTTCCGTACCGGGGAGCTGTTTTTT
cdr3_aa: CASSHVRDFRTGELFF
j_call: TRBJ2-2
clone_size: .
v_call: TRBV3-1/TRBV3-2
d_call: .
cdr3_length: 16

cdr3_nt: TGTGCCAGCAGCTTGGAATTAGCGGGGGGGCGTAGCACAGATACGCAGTATTTT
cdr3_aa: CASSLELAGGRSTDTQYF
j_call: TRBJ2-3
clone_size: .
v_call: TRBV5-4
d_call: TRBD2
cdr3_length: 18

cdr3_nt: TGTGCCAGCAGCGTAGACGGACAGGGGGCCGATGGCTACACCTTC
cdr3_aa: CASSVDGQGADGYTF
j_call: TRBJ1-2
clone_size: .
v_call: TRBV9
d_call: TRBD1
cdr3_length: 15

cdr3_nt: TGTGCCAGCAGCCAACAAGGCTACAGGGAAATTTATGGCTACACCTTC
cdr3_aa: CASSQQGYREIYGYTF
j_call: TRBJ1-2
clone_size: .
v_call: TRBV7-9
d_call: .
cdr3_length: 16

cdr3_nt: TGTGCCAGCTCCATCGGACAGGGGATTTCTGGCTACACCTTC
cdr3_aa: CASSIGQGISGYTF
j_call: TRBJ1-2
clone_size: .
v_call: TRBV18
d_call: TRBD1
cdr3_length: 14

cdr3_nt: TGTGCCAGCAGTGAAGAAGAGGTTCGACCCCAGCATTTT
cdr3_aa: CASSEEEVRPQHF
j_call: TRBJ1-5
clone_size: .
v_call: TRBV6-1
d_call: .
cdr3_length: 13

cdr3_nt: TGTGCCAGTAGTTTTACGACAGGGACTGGAAACACCATATATTTT
cdr3_aa: CASSFTTGTGNTIYF
j_call: TRBJ1-3
clone_size: .
v_call: TRBV19
d_call: TRBD1
cdr3_length: 15

cdr3_nt: TGTGCCTGCGCGGGTACCTACGAGCAGTACTTC
cdr3_aa: CACAGTYEQYF
j_call: TRBJ2-7
clone_size: .
v_call: TRBV30
d_call: .
cdr3_length: 11